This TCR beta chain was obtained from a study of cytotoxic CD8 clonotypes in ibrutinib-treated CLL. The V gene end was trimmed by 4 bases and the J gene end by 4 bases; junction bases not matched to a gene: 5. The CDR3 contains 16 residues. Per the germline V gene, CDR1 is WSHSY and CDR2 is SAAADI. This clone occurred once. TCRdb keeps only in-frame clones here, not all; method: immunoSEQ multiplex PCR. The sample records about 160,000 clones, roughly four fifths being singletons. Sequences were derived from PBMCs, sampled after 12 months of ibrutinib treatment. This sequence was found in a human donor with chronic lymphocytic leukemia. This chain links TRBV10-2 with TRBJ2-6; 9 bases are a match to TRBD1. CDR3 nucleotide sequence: TGCGCCAGCAGTGGGACAGGGGCCATCGGGGCCAACGTCCTGACTTTC. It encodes CASSGTGAIGANVLTF.